The present T cell receptor beta chain was sequenced within a study of cytomegalovirus exposure and HLA in healthy donors. Study-level results: TRBV6-2, TRBV6-3 and some other V segments were unresolvable in 87-base-pair reads. Researchers counted around 170 TCR beta chains as cytomegalovirus-associated. Rarity characterized most TCR sequences, yet some public TCRs appeared in many donors. Among the most significant clusters, several appeared linked to common viral pathogens in a later analysis.

Trimming removed 5 bases at V and 0 bases at J, with 14 bases between. The CDR3 sequence is 15 residues long. Germline CDR1 reads SGHTA; CDR2 reads FQGNSA. The PCR employed 60 Vbeta primers together with 13 Jbeta primers. The method was immunoSEQ multiplex PCR; TCRdb's version includes in-frame clones alone and lacks a portion of them. This table has some 150,000 clones, 70% to 85% appearing once. Note on this clone: The antigen remains undetermined.

Specimen: PBMCs. This sequence originates from a man aged 35 to 55 in good health and CMV-seronegative. This chain links TRBV7-2 with TRBJ2-7; TRBD2 might be the D (6 bases). The DNA of the CDR3 is TGTGCCAGCAGCACCCGACTAGGGAGCTCCTACGAGCAGTACTTC. It codes for CASSTRLGSSYEQYF.